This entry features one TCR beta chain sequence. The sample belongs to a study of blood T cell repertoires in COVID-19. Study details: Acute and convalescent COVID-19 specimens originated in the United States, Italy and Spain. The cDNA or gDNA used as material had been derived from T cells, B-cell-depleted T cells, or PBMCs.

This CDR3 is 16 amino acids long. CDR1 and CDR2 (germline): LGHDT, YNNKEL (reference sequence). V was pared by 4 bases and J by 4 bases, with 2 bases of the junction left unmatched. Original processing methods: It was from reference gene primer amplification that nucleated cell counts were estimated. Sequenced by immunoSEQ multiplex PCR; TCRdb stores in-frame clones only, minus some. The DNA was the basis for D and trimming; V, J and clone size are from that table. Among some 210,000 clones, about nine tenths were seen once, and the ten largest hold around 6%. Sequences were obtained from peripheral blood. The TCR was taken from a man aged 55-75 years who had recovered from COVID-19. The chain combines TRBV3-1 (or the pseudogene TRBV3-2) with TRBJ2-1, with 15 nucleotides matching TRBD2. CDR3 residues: CASSRGLAGGYNEQFF. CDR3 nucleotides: TGTGCCAGCAGCCGGGGACTAGCGGGAGGATACAATGAGCAGTTCTTC.